These 3 T cell receptor beta chains share one sample of origin, sequenced in a study of Ad26.COV2.S vaccination and SARS-CoV-2 variants. This sample's treatment: roughly 19 received Ad26.COV2.S at low or high dose, single or two shots; 5 received placebo; per-sample allocation not given. Sampling was performed 63 days after the first vaccine or placebo injection. The method was immunoSEQ multiplex PCR; TCRdb's version includes in-frame clones alone and lacks a portion of them. The sample includes around 300,000 clones, 75% to 90% of them seen just once. This specimen was peripheral blood, taken in a trial of Ad26.COV2.S vaccine versus placebo. These receptors were taken from a person between 18 and 59 years old who received the Ad26.COV2.S COVID-19 vaccine or a placebo.

This clone was seen once. V usage is TRBV27 and J usage is TRBJ2-7; possible D gene TRBD2, 5 bases. V lost 0 bases, J lost 5 bases, and 11 bases lay in between. The CDR3 length is 14 residues. Germline V gene lookup returns CDR1 MNHEY and CDR2 SMNVEV (reference sequence). The CDR3 loop is CASSLSNEGDEQYF. The CDR3 nucleotides are TGTGCCAGCAGTTTATCGAACGAGGGCGACGAGCAGTACTTC.

This rearrangement joins TRBV10-3 to TRBJ2-7; TRBD2 aligns across 11 bases. Germline values: CDR1 ENHRY, CDR2 SYGVKD. This CDR3 has 19 amino acids. Trimming removed 11 bases from V and 5 bases from J; junction bases left unmatched: 26. The CDR3 loop is CASALELGQLAGATNEQYF. The CDR3 coding sequence is TGTGCCTCGGCACTCGAATTGGGGCAACTAGCGGGAGCAACCAACGAGCAGTACTTC.

V is TRBV19 and J is TRBJ1-5, with 8 bases lining up with TRBD1. V lost 7 bases to trimming and J lost 6 bases; unmatched junction nucleotides: 14. Germline CDR1 is LNHDA and CDR2 is SQIVND (reference sequence). The CDR3 runs 16 residues. The CDR3 is CASIPAGGAKSQPQHF. CDR3 nucleotide sequence: TGTGCCAGTATCCCGGCAGGGGGCGCAAAATCTCAGCCCCAGCATTTT. Full variable domain (outside the CDR3, taken from reference TRBV19 and TRBJ1-5): DGGITQSPKYLFRKEGQNVTLSCEQNLNHDAMYWYRQDPGQGLRLIYYSQIVNDFQKGDIAEGYSVSREKKESFPLTVTSAQKNPTAFYLCASIPAGGAKSQPQHFGDGTRLSIL.